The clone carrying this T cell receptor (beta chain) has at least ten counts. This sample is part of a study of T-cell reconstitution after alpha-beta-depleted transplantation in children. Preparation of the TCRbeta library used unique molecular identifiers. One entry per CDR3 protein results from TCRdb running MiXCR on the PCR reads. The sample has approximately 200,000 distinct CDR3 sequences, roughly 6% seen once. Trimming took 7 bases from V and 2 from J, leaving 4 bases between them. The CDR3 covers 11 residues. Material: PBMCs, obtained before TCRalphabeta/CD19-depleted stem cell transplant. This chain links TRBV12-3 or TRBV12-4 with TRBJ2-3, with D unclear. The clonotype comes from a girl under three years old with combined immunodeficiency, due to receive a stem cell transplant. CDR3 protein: CASTNTDTQYF. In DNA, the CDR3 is TGTGCCAGCACCAACACAGATACGCAGTATTTT.